This T cell receptor (beta chain) was recovered during a study of T cells in Graves' hyperthyroidism and ophthalmopathy. This clonotype was observed a few times. The TCR beta CDR3 regions underwent amplification using RNA transcripts as the source. TCR CDR3 regions were first amplified by RT-PCR with HTBI primers. TCRdb reprocessed the multiplex PCR reads with MiXCR, giving one entry per CDR3 protein. The table records under 350,000 distinct CDR3 sequences, under 25% of them present only once. These patients, aged 18 to 65, had recently diagnosed hyperthyroidism lasting under 2 months. CDR1 and CDR2 (germline): MNHNY, SVGAGI (reference sequence). J gave up 7 bases and V 2 bases, and 7 bases lay outside the gene matches. CDR3 size: 17 residues.

The chain combines TRBV6-6 with TRBJ2-1; 14 bases are shared with TRBD2. This clonotype originated in a woman in her forties or fifties with Graves' hyperthyroidism. Material: blood. The DNA of the CDR3 is TGTGCCAGCAGTTACAGCAGGGGACTAGCGGGAGTTAATGAGCAGTTCTTC. Its protein is CASSYSRGLAGVNEQFF.